The next 9 T cell receptor beta chains were all read from a single sample in a study of molecular identifiers for immune sequencing clone quantification. A single record per CDR3 protein comes from TCRdb applying MiXCR to the PCR reads. Among 300,000 to 400,000 distinct CDR3 sequences, about a fifth were seen once, and the ten largest hold about 0.81%. Sequencing used naive CD8+ T cells from blood, with Jurkat cell RNA spiked in. Subset given: FACS-sorted CD8+CD4-CCR7+CD45RA+ naive T cells. These receptors came from a human donor in good health. Some libraries in this study had Jurkat cell RNA spiked in.

The sample holds a few counts of this clonotype. This chain joins TRBV4-3 and TRBJ1-6; perhaps TRBD1 as D (5 bases). The CDR3 runs to 15 residues. CDR1 and CDR2 from the germline V gene are LGHNA and YSLEER. The ends were cut back, 4 bases at V and 4 bases at J, with 11 bases in the middle. The CDR3 protein is CASSLDRTYNSPLHF. Written as DNA, the CDR3 is TGCGCCAGCAGCCTAGACAGAACATATAATTCACCCCTCCACTTT.

This clonotype turned up a few times. An end of the junction does not agree with germline; a read error may underlie this. The chain joins TRBV11-2 to TRBJ2-1, with a tentative D call TRBD2 (6 bases). This CDR3 contains 16 residues. Looked up from germline, CDR1 is SGHAT and CDR2 is FQNNGV. CDR3 sequence (DNA): TGTGCCGGCAGCTTAGATGGGACTTTCAGCTACAATGAGCAGTTCTTC. It encodes CAGSLDGTFSYNEQFF.

In this sample, this clonotype turned up many times. The chain has TRBV19 and TRBJ2-3; D is perhaps TRBD2 (6 bases). Trimming pared 7 bases from V and 6 bases from J, leaving 11 bases between. Germline CDR1 and CDR2: LNHDA and SQIVND (reference sequence). The CDR3 is 12 residues long. CDR3 nucleotide sequence: TGTGCCAGTACGGGGGTCCACGATACGCAGTATTTT. Translation gives CASTGVHDTQYF. The variable domain in full, completed from reference TRBV19 and TRBJ2-3, reads DGGITQSPKYLFRKEGQNVTLSCEQNLNHDAMYWYRQDPGQGLRLIYYSQIVNDFQKGDIAEGYSVSREKKESFPLTVTSAQKNPTAFYLCASTGVHDTQYFGPGTRLTVL.

This chain uses TRBV7-9 with TRBJ2-3, with D maybe TRBD1 (6 bases). The CDR3 is 15 residues long. Looked up from germline, CDR1 is SEHNR and CDR2 is FQNEAQ (reference sequence). The V end was cut by 5 bases, the J end by 2 bases, with 14 bases between. DNA of the CDR3: TGTGCCAGCAGCGCGACGGGACACAACACAGATACGCAGTATTTT. It specifies CASSATGHNTDTQYF. The full variable domain, in which reference TRBV7-9 and TRBJ2-3 provide the parts outside the CDR3, is DTGVSQNPRHKITKRGQNVTFRCDPISEHNRLYWYRQTLGQGPEFLTYFQNEAQLEKSRLLSDRFSAERPKGSFSTLEIQRTEQGDSAMYLCASSATGHNTDTQYFGPGTRLTVL.

The sample holds many counts of this clonotype. This chain connects TRBV4-3 to TRBJ2-5; a possible D gene is TRBD1 (6 bases). The CDR3 consists of 14 residues. The V and J ends lost 4 bases and 5 bases respectively, with 14 bases between them. The germline V gene encodes CDR1 LGHNA and CDR2 YSLEER. The CDR3 reads CASSPDSRLETQYF. CDR3 in DNA: TGCGCCAGCAGCCCGGACAGCCGATTGGAGACCCAGTACTTC.

In the case of this clonotype: A read error is possible here, since a much larger clone lies one base away. J is TRBJ1-1 and V is TRBV5-6; D ambiguous. CDR3 length: 12 amino acids. Germline values: CDR1 SGHDT, CDR2 YYEEEE. In DNA, the CDR3 is TGTGCCAGCAGCTTGGTTTCACGTGAAGCTTACTTT. Protein: CASSLVSREAYF. Looking up the rest from reference TRBV5-6 and TRBJ1-1 gives the full variable domain: DAGVTQSPTHLIKTRGQQVTLRCSPKSGHDTVSWYQQALGQGPQFIFQYYEEEERQRGNFPDRFSGHQFPNYSSELNVNALLLGDSALYLCASSLVSREAYFGQGTRLTVV.

This clonotype was observed many times. V and J are TRBV6-5 and TRBJ2-7; tentative D call: TRBD1 (6 bases). V dropped 2 bases and J dropped 6 bases, with 11 bases sitting between them. CDR1 is MNHEY, CDR2 SVGAGI, per germline. The CDR3 consists of 13 residues. The CDR3 sequence is CASSYIRGGEQYF. In DNA form, the CDR3 reads TGTGCCAGCAGTTACATCAGGGGCGGCGAGCAGTACTTC.

On this clonotype itself: A read error is possible here, since a much larger clone lies one base away. The chain combines TRBV4-3 with TRBJ2-3; weak D call: TRBD2 (7 bases). V was trimmed by 5 bases and J by 5 bases, leaving 17 bases between them. CDR3 length: 15 residues. CDR1 and CDR2 from the germline V gene are LGHNA and YSLEER. CDR3 nucleotide sequence: TGCGCCAGCAGCTCTATCGGGGGGCGGCTAGATACGCAGTATTTT. Amino acid sequence: CASSSIGGRLDTQYF.

This clonotype came up many times. The chain links TRBV20-1 to TRBJ2-7; D is uncertain. Germline CDR1 and CDR2: DFQATT and SNEGSKA (reference sequence). The CDR3 runs 11 residues. V was trimmed by 2 bases and J by 3 bases, leaving 5 bases between them. CDR3 protein: CSARLVYEQYF. CDR3 coding DNA: TGCAGTGCTAGACTAGTCTACGAGCAGTACTTC.